These 21 T cell receptor beta chains originate from one sample sequenced in a study of cytomegalovirus exposure and HLA in healthy donors. Assay used: immunoSEQ multiplex PCR; TCRdb lists only in-frame clones, some missing. The sample yields 180,000 or so clones, roughly nine tenths seen once. Input material: PBMCs. These receptors all come from a man aged 25 to 40 in good health and CMV-seropositive.

The V gene is TRBV18, the J gene TRBJ2-7; 7 nucleotides align to TRBD1. Germline lookup yields CDR1 KGHSH and CDR2 LQKENI. This CDR3 spans 13 amino acids. V dropped 6 bases and J dropped 4; count of bases not matched to a gene: 6. Written as DNA, the CDR3 is TGTGCCAGCTCCTGGGGGACAGAGTACGAGCAGTACTTC. Translated, it gives CASSWGTEYEQYF.

The count of this clone is one. J is TRBJ1-1 and V is TRBV9, with D unclear. Trimming took off 4 bases at V and 2 bases at J, with 9 bases between the two ends. CDR3 length: 13 amino acids. Germline-derived CDR1 and CDR2 are SGDLS and YYNGEE. DNA for the CDR3: TGTGCCAGCAGCCCCCGGCCCAACACTGAAGCTTTCTTT. It is translated as CASSPRPNTEAFF.

This CDR3 is CASSRDFEETQYF. CDR3 in DNA: TGTGCCAGCAGCCGGGACTTCGAAGAGACCCAGTACTTC. This sequence joins TRBV2 and TRBJ2-5; D is perhaps TRBD2 (6 bases). The CDR3 extends over 13 amino acids. Trimming took off 6 bases at V and 3 bases at J, with 11 bases between the two ends. CDR1 and CDR2 from the germline V gene are SNHLY and FYNNEI.

The chain is built from TRBV7-9 and TRBJ1-1; D is undetermined. The CDR3 is made up of 14 amino acids. The V end lost 0 bases, the J end lost 4 bases, and 9 bases lay between the germline ends. Germline-derived CDR1 and CDR2 are SEHNR and FQNEAQ (reference sequence). The CDR3 coding sequence is TGTGCCAGCAGCTTAGCGCTGGGAACCACTGAAGCTTTCTTT. Translation: CASSLALGTTEAFF.

This chain connects TRBV5-1 to TRBJ2-6, with 10 bases aligning to TRBD2. The CDR3 is 18 amino acids. Germline assignment: CDR1 SGHRS and CDR2 YFSETQ. J lost 0 bases, V lost 4 bases, and 7 bases had no gene match. CDR3 protein: CASSLGGLAISGANVLTF. The DNA for the CDR3 is TGCGCCAGCAGCCTGGGGGGACTAGCGATCTCTGGGGCCAACGTCCTGACTTTC.

This sequence joins TRBV30 and TRBJ2-5, with D possibly being TRBD1 (7 bases). The CDR3 is 16 residues long. The germline CDR1 and CDR2 sequences are GTSNPN and SVGIG (reference sequence). Trimming shortened V by 5 bases and J by 2 bases, and 21 bases separated the two germline ends. The CDR3 DNA follows: TGTGCCTGGGCCGGCGGAGGAGGGGGCCGTCAAGAGACCCAGTACTTC. Protein product: CAWAGGGGGRQETQYF.

The rearrangement uses TRBV28 and TRBJ1-1; D possibly corresponds to TRBD1 (6 bases). The V gene lost 2 bases and the J gene lost 5 bases, with 12 bases spanning the gap. Germline CDR1 is MDHEN and CDR2 is SYDVKM. The CDR3 runs 14 residues. CDR3 amino acids: CASSLAGARTEAFF. The CDR3 DNA reads as TGTGCCAGCAGTTTAGCAGGGGCGAGGACTGAAGCTTTCTTT.

The gene calls are TRBV5-6 and TRBJ2-3; 10 nucleotides match TRBD2. The V gene's germline CDR1 is SGHDT and CDR2 YYEEEE. CDR3 length equals 15 residues. V was pared by 2 bases and J by 2 bases, with 2 bases of the junction left unmatched. This CDR3 reads CASSFSGRHTDTQYF. DNA of the CDR3: TGTGCCAGCAGCTTTAGCGGGAGGCACACAGATACGCAGTATTTT. Together with reference TRBV5-6 and TRBJ2-3, the CDR3 gives the full variable domain: DAGVTQSPTHLIKTRGQQVTLRCSPKSGHDTVSWYQQALGQGPQFIFQYYEEEERQRGNFPDRFSGHQFPNYSSELNVNALLLGDSALYLCASSFSGRHTDTQYFGPGTRLTVL.

V and J are TRBV6-5 and TRBJ2-5, with a tentative D call TRBD2 (6 bases). Trimming removed 8 bases at V and 1 base at J, with 8 bases between. The germline CDR1 and CDR2 sequences are MNHEY and SVGAGI. The CDR3 is 12 amino acids. CDR3 bases: TGTGCCAGCGGGGAGGTCCAAGAGACCCAGTACTTC. It translates to CASGEVQETQYF.

The table lists this clone with a count of one. The genes are TRBV7-9 and TRBJ2-5, with D hard to call. Trimming stripped 7 bases from V and 1 base from J, with 13 bases between. CDR1 is SEHNR and CDR2 is FQNEAQ in the germline V gene (reference sequence). The CDR3 is 14 amino acids. The CDR3 coding sequence is TGTGCCAGCACCAAAGTCCACCCCCAAGAGACCCAGTACTTC. Translation gives CASTKVHPQETQYF.

This chain uses TRBV27 with TRBJ2-3, with D possibly being TRBD1 or TRBD2 (5 bases each). The V and J ends lost 5 bases and 6 bases respectively, with 18 bases between them. The CDR3 has 15 amino acids. Germline CDR1 reads MNHEY; CDR2 reads SMNVEV (reference sequence). The CDR3 bases are TGTGCCAGCAGTAGCCTTTTGGGGGTTCCGGATACGCAGTATTTT. Residues: CASSSLLGVPDTQYF.

V usage is TRBV5-8 and J usage is TRBJ2-4; D is uncertain. The ends were cut back, 7 bases at V and 3 bases at J, with 14 bases in the middle. The CDR3 sequence is 14 residues long. Germline loops: CDR1 SGHTS, CDR2 YDEGEE. The CDR3 DNA reads as TGTGCCAGCTACACCCTCGGCATCAAAAACATTCAGTACTTC. It specifies CASYTLGIKNIQYF.

The J gene is TRBJ2-1, the V gene TRBV6-5; the match to TRBD1 covers 7 bases. CDR1 and CDR2 (germline): MNHEY, SVGAGI. The CDR3 loop spans 15 amino acids. The V and J ends lost 6 bases and 8 bases, in that order; junction bases with no gene match: 13. CDR3 bases: TGTGCCAGCAGACACCGGGACAGCAGGTCCGATGAGCAGTTCTTC. Its translation is CASRHRDSRSDEQFF.

The chain combines TRBV11-2 with TRBJ1-6; D unresolved. The CDR3 consists of 14 residues. Looked up from germline, CDR1 is SGHAT and CDR2 is FQNNGV. The germline V and J ends were trimmed by 1 base and 7 bases, with 8 bases remaining between them. CDR3 nucleotides: TGTGCCAGCAGCTTAGTCGGGCAGAATTCACCCCTCCACTTT. Its translation is CASSLVGQNSPLHF.

This chain joins TRBV6-5 and TRBJ1-1; D is unclear. Per the germline V gene, CDR1 is MNHEY and CDR2 is SVGAGI. V lost 0 bases and J lost 4, with 12 bases in between. The CDR3 totals 15 residues. CDR3 sequence: CASSYSSGVRTEAFF. CDR3 in DNA: TGTGCCAGCAGTTACTCGTCGGGCGTGCGCACTGAAGCTTTCTTT.

The V and J genes are TRBV9 and TRBJ2-3; 9 nucleotides line up with TRBD2. V lost 4 bases, J lost 2 bases, and 5 bases stayed unmatched. This CDR3 has 15 amino acids. Germline V gene sequence: CDR1 SGDLS, CDR2 YYNGEE. The CDR3 nucleotides are TGTGCCAGCAGCCCAGGGACTAGCTTCACAGATACGCAGTATTTT. As protein: CASSPGTSFTDTQYF.

This chain connects TRBV18 to TRBJ2-7; 11 nucleotides line up with TRBD2. CDR1 and CDR2 from the germline V gene are KGHSH and LQKENI. V lost 5 bases, J lost 1 base, and 13 bases stayed unmatched. The CDR3 contains 18 residues. CDR3 residues: CASSSTLAGASRSYEQYF. The CDR3 DNA reads as TGTGCCAGCTCATCCACACTAGCGGGAGCTTCTAGGTCCTACGAGCAGTACTTC.

The chain links TRBV27 to TRBJ2-7; the match to TRBD2 covers 13 bases. The CDR3 length is 14 residues. V was pared by 6 bases and J by 7 bases, with 6 bases of the junction left unmatched. Germline V gene data show CDR1 as MNHEY and CDR2 as SMNVEV (reference sequence). CDR3: CASRSGLAGREQYF. In DNA, the CDR3 is TGTGCCAGCAGATCGGGACTAGCGGGAAGGGAGCAGTACTTC.

The CDR3 here is CASIAGAFAYEQYF. The DNA of the CDR3 is TGTGCCAGCATAGCGGGAGCGTTCGCCTACGAGCAGTACTTC. J is TRBJ2-7 and V is TRBV2; 9 bases fit TRBD2. Germline lookup yields CDR1 SNHLY and CDR2 FYNNEI. CDR3 length: 14 amino acids. Trimming removed 7 bases from V and 2 bases from J; junction bases left unmatched: 6.

The chain has TRBV7-3 and TRBJ2-1; D is unresolved. The germline CDR1 and CDR2 sequences are SGHTA and FQGTGA. The V and J ends lost 2 bases and 8 bases respectively, with 10 bases between them. This CDR3 contains 13 residues. CDR3 sequence (DNA): TGTGCCAGCAGCTTAGGCATGGCTTATGAGCAGTTCTTC. Protein product: CASSLGMAYEQFF.

The rearrangement links TRBV9 to TRBJ2-7, with a weak D call TRBD1 (6 bases). In germline, CDR1 is SGDLS, CDR2 YYNGEE. The V gene lost 4 bases and the J gene lost 3 bases, with 14 bases spanning the gap. This CDR3 region has 14 residues. In nucleotides, the CDR3 is TGTGCCAGCAGCCCATCCGGGACAAACTACGAGCAGTACTTC. It encodes CASSPSGTNYEQYF. The full variable domain, in which reference TRBV9 and TRBJ2-7 provide the parts outside the CDR3, is DSGVTQTPKHLITATGQRVTLRCSPRSGDLSVYWYQQSLDQGLQFLIQYYNGEERAKGNILERFSAQQFPDLHSELNLSSLELGDSALYFCASSPSGTNYEQYFGPGTRLTVT.